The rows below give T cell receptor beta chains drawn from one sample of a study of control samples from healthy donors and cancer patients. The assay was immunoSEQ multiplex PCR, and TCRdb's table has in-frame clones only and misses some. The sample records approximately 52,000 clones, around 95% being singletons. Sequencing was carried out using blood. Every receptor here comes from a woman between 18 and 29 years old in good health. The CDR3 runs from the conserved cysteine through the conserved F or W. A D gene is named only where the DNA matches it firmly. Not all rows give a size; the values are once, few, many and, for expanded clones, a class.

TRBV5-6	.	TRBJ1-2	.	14	CASSFLGANYGYTF	TGTGCCAGCAGCTTTTTAGGAGCTAACTATGGCTACACCTTC
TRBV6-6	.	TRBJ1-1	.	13	CASSFHRATEAFF	TGTGCCAGCAGTTTCCACAGGGCCACTGAAGCTTTCTTT
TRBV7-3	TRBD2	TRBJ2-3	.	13	CASSSAGGDTQYF	TGTGCCAGCAGTTCCGCGGGGGGAGATACGCAGTATTTT
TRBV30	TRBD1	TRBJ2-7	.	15	CAWSVSGQGLYEQYF	TGTGCCTGGAGTGTCTCGGGACAGGGTCTCTACGAGCAGTACTTC
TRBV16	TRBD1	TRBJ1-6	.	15	CASSQQQGDNSPLHF	TGTGCCAGCAGCCAACAACAGGGGGATAATTCACCCCTCCACTTT
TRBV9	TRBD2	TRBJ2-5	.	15	CASSPRTSGVETQYF	TGTGCCAGCAGCCCAAGGACTAGCGGGGTTGAGACCCAGTACTTC
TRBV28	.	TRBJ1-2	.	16	CASSLWSGPDDYGYTF	TGTGCCAGCAGTTTATGGTCCGGGCCGGATGACTATGGCTACACCTTC
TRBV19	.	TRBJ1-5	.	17	CASSISTRGYSNQPQHF	TGTGCCAGTAGTATTTCAACTCGGGGGTATAGCAATCAGCCCCAGCATTTT
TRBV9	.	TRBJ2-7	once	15	CASSVAPGSNYEQYF	TGTGCCAGCAGCGTAGCTCCCGGGTCGAACTACGAGCAGTACTTC
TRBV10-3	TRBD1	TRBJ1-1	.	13	CATRDRGNTEAFF	TGTGCCACCCGGGACAGGGGAAACACTGAAGCTTTCTTT
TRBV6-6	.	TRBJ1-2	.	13	CASIFSVLRGYTF	TGTGCCAGCATTTTCAGCGTCTTGAGAGGCTACACCTTC
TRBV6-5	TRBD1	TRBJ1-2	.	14	CASRTRGQVSGYTF	TGTGCCAGCAGGACGAGGGGGCAGGTGAGTGGCTACACCTTC
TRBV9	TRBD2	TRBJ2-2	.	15	CASSDGLVGTGELFF	TGTGCCAGCAGCGATGGACTAGTGGGCACCGGGGAGCTGTTTTTT
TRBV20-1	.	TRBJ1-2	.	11	CSAHGLGGYTF	TGCAGTGCTCACGGCTTGGGCGGCTACACCTTC
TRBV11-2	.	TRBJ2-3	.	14	CASSFSRSTDTQYF	TGTGCCAGCAGCTTCTCGCGAAGCACAGATACGCAGTATTTT
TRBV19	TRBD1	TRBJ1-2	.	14	CASIPPGQNYGYTF	TGTGCCAGTATCCCGCCGGGACAGAACTATGGCTACACCTTC
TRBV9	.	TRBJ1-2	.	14	CASSPIPTAYGYTF	TGTGCCAGCAGCCCGATCCCCACAGCTTATGGCTACACCTTC
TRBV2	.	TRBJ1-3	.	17	CASSITKRTAGGNTIYF	TGTGCCAGCAGTATCACAAAAAGGACAGCTGGGGGAAACACCATATATTTT
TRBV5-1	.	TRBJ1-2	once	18	CASSLGGGRTPQNYGYTF	TGCGCCAGCAGCTTGGGTGGGGGGCGGACGCCCCAAAACTATGGCTACACCTTC
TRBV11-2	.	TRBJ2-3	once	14	CASSLQGFADTQYF	TGTGCCAGCAGCTTACAGGGTTTCGCAGATACGCAGTATTTT
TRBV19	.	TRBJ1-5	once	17	CASSIGPLRVRNQPQHF	TGTGCCAGTAGTATAGGACCGTTAAGGGTCCGAAATCAGCCCCAGCATTTT
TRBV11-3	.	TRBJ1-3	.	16	CASSFGVACSGNTIYF	TGTGCCAGCAGCTTCGGGGTCGCTTGCTCTGGAAACACCATATATTTT
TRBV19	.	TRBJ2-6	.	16	CASTGTGYSGANVLTF	TGTGCCAGTACCGGAACAGGTTACTCTGGGGCCAACGTCCTGACTTTC
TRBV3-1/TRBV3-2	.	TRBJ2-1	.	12	CASSQGHNEQFF	TGTGCCAGCAGCCAAGGACACAATGAGCAGTTCTTC
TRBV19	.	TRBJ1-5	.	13	CASSIAGEQPQHF	TGTGCCAGTAGTATAGCAGGGGAGCAGCCCCAGCATTTT
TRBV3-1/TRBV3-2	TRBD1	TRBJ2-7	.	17	CASSHPDRGPHFGEQYF	TGTGCCAGCAGCCATCCGGACAGGGGGCCCCACTTCGGCGAGCAGTACTTC